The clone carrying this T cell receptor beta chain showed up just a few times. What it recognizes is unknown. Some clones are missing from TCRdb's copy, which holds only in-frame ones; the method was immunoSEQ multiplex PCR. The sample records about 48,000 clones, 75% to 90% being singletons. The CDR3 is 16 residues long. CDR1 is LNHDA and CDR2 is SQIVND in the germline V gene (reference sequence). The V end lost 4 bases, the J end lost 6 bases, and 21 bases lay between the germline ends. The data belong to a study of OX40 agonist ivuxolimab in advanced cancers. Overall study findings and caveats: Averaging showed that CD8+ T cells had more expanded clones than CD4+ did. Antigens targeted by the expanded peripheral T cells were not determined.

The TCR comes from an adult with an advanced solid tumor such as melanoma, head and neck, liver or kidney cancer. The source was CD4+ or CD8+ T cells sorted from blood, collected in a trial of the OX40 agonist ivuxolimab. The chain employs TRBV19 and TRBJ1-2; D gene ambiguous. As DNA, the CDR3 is TGTGCCAGTAGTACCCATCTGGGAGGGTCAGGCGATGGCTACACCTTC. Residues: CASSTHLGGSGDGYTF. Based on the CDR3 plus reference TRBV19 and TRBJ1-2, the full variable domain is DGGITQSPKYLFRKEGQNVTLSCEQNLNHDAMYWYRQDPGQGLRLIYYSQIVNDFQKGDIAEGYSVSREKKESFPLTVTSAQKNPTAFYLCASSTHLGGSGDGYTFGSGTRLTVV.